This T cell receptor beta chain was recovered during a study of metastatic and nonmetastatic thyroid tumors. Across the study: It was across blood and tumor or nodule tissue from malignant and benign thyroid patients that repertoires were compared.

The authors' processing: The study took CDR3 differences across clinicopathological groups and made a distant-metastasis classifier for papillary thyroid cancer from them. MiXCR re-clonotyped the PCR reads for TCRdb. TCRdb, not the original authors, processed these V and J calls. This repertoire shows approximately 35,000 clones, 10% to 13% found once; its top ten account for approximately 16%. This clone has at least ten counts. Per the germline V gene, CDR1 is MNHNS and CDR2 is SASEGT. There are 16 residues in the CDR3. V trimming: 4 bases; J trimming: 0 bases; junction bases outside the gene matches: 7. All patients reached thyroid surgery having received no treatment beforehand.

The rearrangement joins TRBV6-1 to TRBJ1-2, with TRBD1 matching over 8 bases. The sequencing input was blood. This TCR was sampled from a female donor with papillary thyroid cancer or a benign thyroid nodule (not recorded which). Some clones in this sample may be carry-over from other donors' samples. CDR3 bases: TGTGCCAGCAGTGGATATCAGGGGGCAACTAACTATGGCTACACCTTC. This sequence encodes CASSGYQGATNYGYTF.